Each of the 11 T cell receptor beta chains below was sequenced from the same sample in a study of regulatory T cells in long-lasting Graves disease. CDR3-region Arm-PCR and iRepertoire HTBI primers produced the TCR beta libraries. One entry per CDR3 protein, called by TCRdb with MiXCR from the multiplex PCR reads. The sample includes over 400,000 distinct CDR3 sequences, about 14% of them seen just once. As for time point: newly diagnosed GD, antithyroid drugs for less than 3 months. Construction of the TCR library relied on RNA isolated from PBMCs. These data also formed part of another study, on T cells in Graves' hyperthyroidism and ophthalmopathy.

The sequencing used peripheral blood mononuclear cells (PBMCs), collected at new diagnosis, from a patient treated with antithyroid drugs. Source of these receptors: a woman aged 50 to 60 with Graves disease.

The chain carries TRBV4-1 and TRBJ1-6, with 8 bases identical to TRBD1. CDR1 and CDR2 (germline): MGHRA, YSYEKL. This CDR3 region has 15 residues. Trimming took 4 bases from V and 10 from J; bases not matched to a gene: 9. The CDR3 protein is CASSPGQGAWSPLHF. The CDR3, as DNA: TGCGCCAGCAGCCCAGGGCAGGGGGCTTGGTCACCCCTCCACTTT.

The V call is TRBV2, the J call TRBJ1-5; possibly TRBD1 for D (6 bases). The CDR3 is 15 amino acids. Looked up from germline, CDR1 is SNHLY and CDR2 is FYNNEI. V lost 3 bases to trimming and J lost 4 bases, with 13 bases between them. DNA for the CDR3: TGTGCCAGCAGTGAGGGGCGGGGGCTTAATCAGCCCCAGCATTTT. As protein: CASSEGRGLNQPQHF.

At least ten counts were recorded for this clonotype. The chain combines TRBV28 with TRBJ2-1, with 7 bases aligning to TRBD2. The V and J ends lost 6 bases and 4 bases, in that order; junction bases with no gene match: 12. This CDR3 contains 16 residues. Germline lookup yields CDR1 MDHEN and CDR2 SYDVKM. CDR3 protein: CASRGGGDPRYNEQFF. The CDR3 bases are TGTGCCAGCAGGGGGGGGGGGGACCCGAGGTACAATGAGCAGTTCTTC.

This clonotype appeared many times. The V gene is TRBV6-1, the J gene TRBJ2-1; 11 bases are shared with TRBD2. The CDR3 length is 17 residues. Germline trimming cut 4 bases from V and 7 bases from J; bases unmatched to any gene: 12. The germline CDR1 and CDR2 sequences are MNHNS and SASEGT. The DNA of the CDR3 is TGTGCCAGCAGTGTTCGCTTAGCGGGAGGGCCTCGTAATGAGCAGTTCTTC. It codes for CASSVRLAGGPRNEQFF.

V is TRBV18 and J is TRBJ1-1; 7 bases map to TRBD1. The germline V gene encodes CDR1 KGHSH and CDR2 LQKENI. The CDR3 extends over 16 amino acids. Trimming took 1 base from V and 0 from J; bases not matched to a gene: 5. The CDR3 region has the DNA TGTGCCAGCTCACCACTTGGGACAGCCATGAACACTGAAGCTTTCTTT. It yields the protein CASSPLGTAMNTEAFF.

The sample holds a few counts of this clonotype. The chain carries TRBV19 and TRBJ2-1, with D perhaps given as TRBD1 or TRBD2 (6 bases each). The CDR3 consists of 13 residues. Germline V gene data show CDR1 as LNHDA and CDR2 as SQIVND (reference sequence). The ends were cut back, 7 bases at V and 6 bases at J, with 13 bases in the middle. The DNA of the CDR3 is TGTGCCAGTAAGGGGGGCACGGTCAATGAGCAGTTCTTC. Translating it yields CASKGGTVNEQFF.

In this sample, this clonotype turned up many times. CDR3 sequence reads: CASSFAGTGVLNEQFF. The CDR3 nucleotides are TGTGCCAGCAGTTTCGCCGGGACAGGGGTACTCAATGAGCAGTTCTTC. The rearrangement joins TRBV12-3 or TRBV12-4 to TRBJ2-1; TRBD1 aligns across 10 bases. The CDR3 is 16 residues long. The trim removed 3 bases at V and 6 bases at J, leaving 8 bases unmatched.

The J gene is TRBJ2-1, the V gene TRBV4-1; 9 bases line up with TRBD2. CDR3 length: 15 amino acids. Germline V CDR1 and CDR2: MGHRA, YSYEKL. V was pared by 4 bases and J by 3 bases, with 4 bases of the junction left unmatched. The CDR3, as DNA: TGCGCCAGCAGCCGGACAGCGGGAGGCTACAATGAGCAGTTCTTC. Protein product: CASSRTAGGYNEQFF.

With regard to this clonotype: A read error may be the cause here, since a much bigger clone is one base away. Without the conserved terminal phenylalanine or tryptophan, this CDR3 likely stems from a read error. The V and J genes are TRBV10-1 and TRBJ2-1, with 14 bases that match TRBD2. The J call may be in error: the DNA end matches TRBJ2-5 better. The CDR3 is 16 residues long. Germline CDR1 WNHNN, CDR2 SYGVQD (reference sequence). The CDR3, as DNA: TGCGCCAGCAGTTCGGGACTAGCGGGAGATTCAGAGACCCAGTACTTG. Residues: CASSSGLAGDSETQYL.

This clonotype was counted at least ten times. The chain joins TRBV9 to TRBJ2-1; 8 nucleotides agree with TRBD2. The V and J ends lost 2 bases and 1 base, in that order; junction bases with no gene match: 5. The CDR3 contains 16 residues. The germline V gene encodes CDR1 SGDLS and CDR2 YYNGEE. CDR3 sequence reads: CASSVERGRSYNEQFF. The CDR3 coding sequence is TGTGCCAGCAGCGTGGAGCGGGGGCGTTCCTACAATGAGCAGTTCTTC.

This clonotype appeared a few times. The rearrangement joins TRBV20-1 to TRBJ2-5; 8 bases align to TRBD2. Per germline, CDR1 DFQATT and CDR2 SNEGSKA (reference sequence). This CDR3 has 19 amino acids. CDR3 sequence reads: CSPTGGIAGKGGGQETQYF. Written as DNA, the CDR3 is TGCAGCCCGACGGGTGGGATAGCGGGAAAAGGCGGGGGGCAAGAGACCCAGTACTTC.